A single T cell receptor beta chain is shown here with its context. This clone was detected only once. The antigen this receptor binds is unknown. No per-base quality is available; no much larger clone lies one base away. Collaborating institutions collected whole blood in K2EDTA tubes following their own protocols. For TCRbeta analysis, collaborator samples were shipped as frozen whole blood, as isolated PBMCs, or as DNA extracted from either sample type. This entry comes from a study of blood T cell repertoires in COVID-19 (dated by TCRdb to about 2020). General notes on the study: Collaborator samples came from the United States, Italy and Spain and covered acute and convalescent phases of COVID-19. The samples were drawn from two sources: the first 160 participants of the ongoing ImmuneRACE study, and over 1,000 subjects contributed by 6 global collaborators. The repertoires were made available in a free public database intended to serve as a resource for research on the immune response to SARS-CoV-2. The prospective study material was composed of cDNA or gDNA derived from T cells, B-cell-depleted T cells, or PBMCs. Subjects who had been exposed to COVID-19, were actively infected with it, or had recovered from it provided the deeply sampled blood TCRbeta repertoires that made up the dataset. Where available, HLA class I and class II types were taken from metadata supplied by the sample provider and were not determined by assay-based typing. Sample metadata almost always included a de-identified subject ID, COVID-19 status, age in years and sex. What the work shows at the level of the full study, not this receptor alone: How much clinical and demographic metadata was included differed by source and by participant, and the metadata was provided uncurated.

TCRbeta CDR3 regions were amplified from genomic DNA by means of the immunoSEQ Assay, a bias-controlled multiplex PCR. For the original study's pipeline: Within the assay, amplification of reference gene primers was used to estimate how many nucleated cells each sample contained. To quantify the absolute abundance of each unique TCRbeta CDR3 rearrangement, sequence reads were collapsed and filtered. For each sample, productive Simpson clonality was calculated as the square root of Simpson's diversity index across productive rearrangements. This is the immuneACCESS table as TCRdb keeps it, with only in-frame sequences that have V and J called. A part of the clones is gone; compared with another copy, unresolved V genes explain less than half, and the rest is unexplained. D and trimming come from the DNA, and the V and J calls and clone size come from that table. Recorded for this sample are 650,000 to 800,000 clones; 85% to 90% of them occurred a single time. Roughly 0.25% of the sample lies in the top ten.

Looking up the germline V gene (reference sequence) yields CDR1 GTSNPN and CDR2 SVGIG. Unmatched junction bases come to 10, with V trimmed by 0 bases and J by 6 bases. Reading from cysteine to phenylalanine, the CDR3 counts 17 amino acids. The CDR3 DNA has 51 bases and is translated from base 1. The sequenced sample consisted of peripheral blood. Rearrangement joined TRBV30 to TRBJ1-5, with 11 central nucleotides matching TRBD1. The origin of this receptor is a woman aged 18 to 35 with acute or convalescent COVID-19. The DNA sequence is given as TGTGCCTGGAGTGTAGGTCCCGGGACAGGGGGGGTTCAGCCCCAGCATTTT. Translated, this gives CAWSVGPGTGGVQPQHF.